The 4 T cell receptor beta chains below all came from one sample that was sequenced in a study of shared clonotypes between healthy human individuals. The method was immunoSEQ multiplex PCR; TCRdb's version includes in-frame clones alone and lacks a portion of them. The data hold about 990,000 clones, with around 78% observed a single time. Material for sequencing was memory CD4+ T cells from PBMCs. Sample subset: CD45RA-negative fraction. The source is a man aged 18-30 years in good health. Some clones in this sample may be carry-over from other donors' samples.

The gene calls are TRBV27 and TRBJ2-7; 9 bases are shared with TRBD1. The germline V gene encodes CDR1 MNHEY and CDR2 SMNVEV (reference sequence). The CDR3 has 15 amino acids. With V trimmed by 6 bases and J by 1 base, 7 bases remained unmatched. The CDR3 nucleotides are TGTGCCAGCAGGGCCGCCGGACAGGGGTCCTACGAGCAGTACTTC. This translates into CASRAAGQGSYEQYF.

The CDR3 loop reads CAISATLSSGGETQYF. The CDR3, as DNA: TGTGCCATCAGTGCAACCCTTTCTAGCGGCGGGGAGACCCAGTACTTC. The chain links TRBV10-3 to TRBJ2-5; 7 bases agree with TRBD2. The CDR3 sequence is 16 residues long. Germline V gene data show CDR1 as ENHRY and CDR2 as SYGVKD. Trimming at V came to 4 bases and at J to 5 bases, leaving 13 bases not matched to a gene.

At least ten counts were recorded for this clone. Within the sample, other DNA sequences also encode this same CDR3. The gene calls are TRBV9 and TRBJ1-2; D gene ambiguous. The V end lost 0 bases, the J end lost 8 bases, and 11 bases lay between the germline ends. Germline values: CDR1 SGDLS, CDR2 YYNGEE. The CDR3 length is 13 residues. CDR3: CASSVGLMLGYTF. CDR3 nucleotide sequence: TGTGCCAGCAGCGTAGGGCTCATGTTGGGCTACACCTTC.

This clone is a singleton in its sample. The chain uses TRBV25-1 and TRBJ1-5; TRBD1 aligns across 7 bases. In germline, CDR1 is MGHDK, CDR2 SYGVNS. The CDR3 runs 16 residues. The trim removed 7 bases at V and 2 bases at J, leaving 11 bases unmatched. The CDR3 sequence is CASIRIPGQRNQPQHF. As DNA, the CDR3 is TGTGCCAGCATTAGGATTCCGGGACAGCGCAATCAGCCCCAGCATTTT.